Each of the 5 T cell receptor beta chains below was sequenced from the same sample in a study of blood T cell repertoires in COVID-19. The assay was immunoSEQ multiplex PCR, and TCRdb's table has in-frame clones only and misses some. The sample lists some 50,000 clones, 86% occurring once. Material for sequencing was peripheral blood. The receptors originated from a woman in her sixties or seventies with acute or convalescent COVID-19.

The sample holds a few counts of this clone. The genes are TRBV14 and TRBJ1-3, with no clear D. Trimming shortened V by 4 bases and J by 1 base, and 2 bases separated the two germline ends. CDR1 is SGHDN, CDR2 FVKESK, per germline. CDR3 size: 12 residues. Written as DNA, the CDR3 is TGTGCCAGCAGCCCATCTGGAAACACCATATATTTT. It specifies CASSPSGNTIYF.

The chain recombines TRBV9 with TRBJ2-2; D remains ambiguous. The germline V and J ends were trimmed by 0 bases and 6 bases, with 3 bases remaining between them. The CDR3 totals 12 residues. Per germline, CDR1 SGDLS and CDR2 YYNGEE. The CDR3 spells CASSVVAGELFF. Written as DNA, the CDR3 is TGTGCCAGCAGCGTAGTCGCCGGGGAGCTGTTTTTT. The whole variable domain, filled in from reference TRBV9 and TRBJ2-2, reads DSGVTQTPKHLITATGQRVTLRCSPRSGDLSVYWYQQSLDQGLQFLIQYYNGEERAKGNILERFSAQQFPDLHSELNLSSLELGDSALYFCASSVVAGELFFGEGSRLTVL.

The rearrangement joins TRBV30 to TRBJ1-5; D is unclear. Between the trimmed V and J ends, which lost 0 bases and 2 bases, there was a span of 14 bases. Germline-derived CDR1 and CDR2 are GTSNPN and SVGIG (reference sequence). The length of the CDR3 is 16 residues. CDR3 protein: CAWSVREGWGNQPQHF. In nucleotides, the CDR3 is TGTGCCTGGAGTGTACGGGAAGGTTGGGGCAATCAGCCCCAGCATTTT.

The gene calls are TRBV28 and TRBJ2-4, with D tentatively TRBD2 (7 bases). This CDR3 is 15 amino acids long. Trimming cost V 2 bases and J 6 bases, with 14 bases left between them. CDR1 is MDHEN and CDR2 is SYDVKM in the germline V gene. This CDR3 reads CASSLRGARGNIQYF. The DNA for the CDR3 is TGTGCCAGCAGTTTACGGGGGGCTCGGGGAAACATTCAGTACTTC.

The genes are TRBV5-8 and TRBJ1-6; possible D gene TRBD1, 5 bases. The CDR3 loop spans 15 amino acids. Germline CDR1 reads SGHTS; CDR2 reads YDEGEE. V lost 0 bases and J 9 bases, leaving 13 bases between the germline ends. The CDR3 sequence is CASSLARGGSSPLHF. The CDR3 DNA reads as TGTGCCAGCAGCTTGGCGAGGGGCGGGAGTTCACCCCTCCACTTT.